A selection of T cell receptor beta chains follows, all from one sample in a study of T-cell memory formation after mild COVID-19. TCRdb passed the 5' RACE reads through MiXCR, listing each CDR3 protein once. This sample has approximately 440,000 distinct CDR3 sequences, with about 20% found just once. The material sequenced was PBMCs or a T cell subset sorted from them (not recorded which). All receptors come from an adult woman who had mild COVID-19 (a few samples of this study predate the infection). Cell type and time point are not known. Both conserved end residues are part of each CDR3.

v_gene: TRBV4-3; len: 16; CDR3aa: CASSQGTAGGNQPQHF
v_gene: TRBV7-9; len: 15; CDR3aa: CASSHGIGANTEAFF
v_gene: TRBV5-1; len: 14; CDR3aa: CASSLGGFGETQYF
v_gene: TRBV5-1; len: 13; CDR3aa: CASSAGQGVRQFF
v_gene: TRBV24-1; len: 12; CDR3aa: CATSDAGYEQYF
v_gene: TRBV29-1; len: 13; CDR3aa: CSVAGLVGNEQFF
v_gene: TRBV20-1; len: 18; CDR3aa: CSANTYGRGGSSYNEQFF
v_gene: TRBV14; len: 12; CDR3aa: CASSQAGSEAFF
v_gene: TRBV15; len: 13; CDR3aa: CATSRGGQEKLFF
v_gene: TRBV15; len: 14; CDR3aa: CATSFGTGGNIQYF